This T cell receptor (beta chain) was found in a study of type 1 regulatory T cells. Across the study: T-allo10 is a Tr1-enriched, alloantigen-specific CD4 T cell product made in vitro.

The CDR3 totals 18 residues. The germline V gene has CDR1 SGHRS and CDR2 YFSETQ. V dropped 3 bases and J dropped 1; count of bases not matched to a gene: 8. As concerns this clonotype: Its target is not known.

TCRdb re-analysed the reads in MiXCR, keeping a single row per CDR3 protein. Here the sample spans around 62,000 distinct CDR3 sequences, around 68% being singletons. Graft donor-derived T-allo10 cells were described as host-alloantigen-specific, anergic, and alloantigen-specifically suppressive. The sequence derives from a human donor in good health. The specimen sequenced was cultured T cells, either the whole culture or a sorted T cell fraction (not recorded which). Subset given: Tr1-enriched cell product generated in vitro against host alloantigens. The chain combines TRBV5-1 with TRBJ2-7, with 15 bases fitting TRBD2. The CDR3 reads CASSSGLAGGPVSYEQYF. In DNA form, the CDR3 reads TGCGCCAGCAGCTCTGGACTAGCGGGAGGGCCTGTATCCTACGAGCAGTACTTC.